One and the same sample provided the 15 T cell receptor beta chains below, sequenced in a study of early T cells in non-severe SARS-CoV-2 infection. MiXCR, run by TCRdb on the 5' RACE reads, gives a single entry per CDR3 protein. The table records about 61,000 distinct CDR3 sequences, about 12% of them present only once. This specimen consisted of whole blood, obtained at baseline. The receptors derive from an adult who was a healthcare worker with PCR-confirmed SARS-CoV-2 infection or an uninfected control (not recorded which). The donor label of this sample is uncertain.

This clonotype was counted only a few times. The chain links TRBV7-2 to TRBJ1-1; D remains unclear. Germline V lookup: CDR1 SGHTA, CDR2 FQGNSA. The CDR3 sequence is 16 residues long. Trimming cost V 5 bases and J 0 bases, with 16 bases left between them. Written as DNA, the CDR3 is TGTGCCAGCAGCCGGGGTCAGGCGCTGATGAACACTGAAGCTTTCTTT. This codes for CASSRGQALMNTEAFF.

This clonotype was picked up a small number of times. V is TRBV7-3 and J is TRBJ2-1, with D tentatively TRBD1 (6 bases). Trimming took 5 bases from V and 2 from J, leaving 13 bases between them. Germline values: CDR1 SGHTA, CDR2 FQGTGA. This CDR3 region has 15 residues. The CDR3 DNA follows: TGTGCCAGCAGCCGAAGACAGGTCCCCTACAATGAGCAGTTCTTC. Translated: CASSRRQVPYNEQFF. The whole variable domain, filled in from reference TRBV7-3 and TRBJ2-1, reads GAGVSQTPSNKVTEKGKYVELRCDPISGHTALYWYRQSLGQGPEFLIYFQGTGAADDSGLPNDRFFAVRPEGSVSTLKIQRTERGDSAVYLCASSRRQVPYNEQFFGPGTRLTVL.

The CDR3 nucleotides read TGTGCCAGCAGTTCAATAGGCTATGGCTACACCTTC. Translation gives CASSSIGYGYTF. The chain carries TRBV12-3 or TRBV12-4 and TRBJ1-2; D gene unclear. The V end was cut by 4 bases, the J end by 4 bases, with 7 bases between. This CDR3 contains 12 residues.

V usage is TRBV3-1 and J usage is TRBJ2-6, with D perhaps TRBD1 (6 bases). V lost 3 bases, J lost 0 bases, and 9 bases lay in between. The CDR3 runs to 16 residues. Per the germline V gene, CDR1 is LGHDT and CDR2 is YNNKEL (reference sequence). The CDR3 nucleotides read TGTGCCAGCAGCCAGGACAGCCTCTCTGGGGCCAACGTCCTGACTTTC. Its protein product is CASSQDSLSGANVLTF.

At least ten counts were recorded for this clonotype. The V call is TRBV6-1, the J call TRBJ2-3; D assignment may be TRBD1 or TRBD2 (5 bases each). Germline V gives CDR1 MNHNS, CDR2 SASEGT. CDR3 length: 13 residues. The V and J ends lost 5 bases and 4 bases respectively, with 10 bases between them. CDR3 DNA: TGTGCCAGCAGTTACGGGGCCCCAGATACGCAGTATTTT. Its translation is CASSYGAPDTQYF.

This clonotype was seen a few times. This chain links TRBV20-1 with TRBJ2-7; TRBD1 matches 8 bases. J was trimmed by 7 bases and V by 6 bases; bases with no gene match: 11. Germline-derived CDR1 and CDR2 are DFQATT and SNEGSKA (reference sequence). The CDR3 runs to 13 residues. The CDR3: CSAASDRAGEQYV. For the CDR3, the DNA is TGCAGTGCCGCCTCGGACAGGGCCGGGGAGCAGTACGTC.

V and J are TRBV23-1 and TRBJ1-5; the D is unclear. TRBV23-1 is labeled an ORF, and its function is uncertain. V dropped 7 bases and J dropped 0 bases, with 10 bases sitting between them. CDR3 size: 14 residues. CDR3 coding DNA: TGCGCCAGCATCAGAGCGGATAGCAATCAGCCCCAGCATTTT. It yields the protein CASIRADSNQPQHF.

This clonotype was seen a handful of times. The rearrangement joins TRBV3-1 to TRBJ2-7; 11 nucleotides align to TRBD2. Germline CDR1 and CDR2: LGHDT and YNNKEL (reference sequence). The CDR3 is 15 amino acids. Trimming took 1 base from V and 4 from J; bases not matched to a gene: 3. The CDR3 region is CASSQVTSGGYEQYV. CDR3 nucleotide sequence: TGTGCCAGCAGCCAAGTAACTAGCGGGGGTTACGAGCAGTACGTC.

CDR3 in DNA: TGTGCCACCAGCAGAGCTACCTCGAACACCGGGGAGCTGTTTTTT. Protein product: CATSRATSNTGELFF. The chain is built from TRBV15 and TRBJ2-2; D is undetermined. CDR3 length: 15 amino acids. Trimming took 1 base from V and 0 from J, leaving 6 bases between them. Per the germline V gene, CDR1 is LNHNV and CDR2 is YYDKDF (reference sequence).

The gene calls are TRBV7-2 and TRBJ2-1; 14 bases are a match to TRBD2. The CDR3 is 16 amino acids. Germline CDR1 is SGHTA and CDR2 is FQGNSA. The junction had 5 bases not matched to a gene; V was cut back by 3 bases and J by 7 bases. The CDR3 spells CASSFTGTSGGNEQFF. The CDR3 region has the DNA TGTGCCAGCAGCTTCACCGGGACTAGCGGGGGAAATGAGCAGTTCTTC.

This clonotype was observed a handful of times. This chain joins TRBV28 and TRBJ1-5; D possibly corresponds to TRBD1 (5 bases). Trimming left V 1 base short and J 0 bases short, with 10 bases between. Germline V gene data show CDR1 as MDHEN and CDR2 as SYDVKM. CDR3 length equals 16 residues. The CDR3 DNA reads TGTGCCAGCAGTTTATCGGGAGGGGCTAGCAATCAGCCCCAGCATTTT. Translating it yields CASSLSGGASNQPQHF.

This clonotype was seen repeatedly, ten times or more. The chain carries TRBV20-1 and TRBJ2-7, with 11 bases identical to TRBD2. Per germline, CDR1 DFQATT and CDR2 SNEGSKA (reference sequence). The CDR3 is 14 residues long. The V segment lost 3 bases and the J segment 4 bases; nucleotides outside the gene matches: 5. The CDR3 DNA is TGCAGTGCTAGTGCTAGCGGGGGGACGTACGAGCAGTACGTC. Residues: CSASASGGTYEQYV.

This clonotype showed up many times. A junction boundary mismatches the germline segment, possibly from a read error. The chain recombines TRBV7-8 with TRBJ1-6; D is unclear. The CDR3 has 12 residues. Germline V gives CDR1 SGHVS, CDR2 FQNEAQ. CDR3 bases: TGTGCCAGCAGCTTAGATAACTCACCCCTCCACTTT. Encoded protein: CASSLDNSPLHF.

V is TRBV7-2 and J is TRBJ1-5; D uncertain. Germline CDR1 is SGHTA and CDR2 is FQGNSA. Trimming took off 2 bases at V and 3 bases at J, with 11 bases between the two ends. The CDR3 sequence is 15 residues long. CDR3 in amino acids: CASSLSGLSNQPQHF. Here the CDR3 DNA reads TGTGCCAGCAGCTTATCGGGGTTGTCCAATCAGCCCCAGCATTTT.

This clonotype was detected only a few times. The V and J genes are TRBV7-9 and TRBJ2-5; no reliable D call. The germline V gene encodes CDR1 SEHNR and CDR2 FQNEAQ (reference sequence). Trimming pared 5 bases from V and 3 bases from J, leaving 7 bases between. The CDR3 is 12 amino acids. The CDR3: CASSKRKETQYF. The CDR3 DNA sequence: TGTGCCAGCAGCAAGAGAAAAGAGACCCAGTACTTC.